Below, 7 T cell receptor beta chains from the same sample are listed, as sequenced in a study of blood T cells in healthy people across ages. Using a J-beta primer mix together with a sample-barcoded 5' primer, a second PCR was run for about 7 to 12 cycles. TCRdb reprocessed the 5' RACE reads via MiXCR and lists one record per CDR3 protein. The sample carries fewer than 2,000,000 distinct CDR3 sequences, roughly 43% recorded once. Input material: blood. All receptors come from a human donor in good health.

CDR3 DNA sequence: TGCAGCGTTGGAGGGCCGCTAACTAGCGGCCTCACAGATACGCAGTATTTT. Protein product: CSVGGPLTSGLTDTQYF. The chain uses TRBV29-1 and TRBJ2-3; TRBD2 matches 8 bases. Trimming at V came to 4 bases and at J to 2 bases, leaving 14 bases not matched to a gene. This CDR3 has 17 residues. The germline V gene has CDR1 SQVTM and CDR2 ANQGSEA.

The CDR3 region is CASSLRQGWSTDTQYF. The DNA for the CDR3 is TGTGCCAGCAGTCTTAGACAGGGATGGAGCACAGATACGCAGTATTTT. This rearrangement joins TRBV28 to TRBJ2-3; 7 nucleotides line up with TRBD1. Germline V CDR1 and CDR2: MDHEN, SYDVKM. V was clipped by 5 bases and J by 0 bases; unmatched bases: 8. This CDR3 contains 16 residues.

This clonotype was counted only a few times. The chain employs TRBV4-3 and TRBJ1-2; tentative D call: TRBD1 (5 bases). The V and J ends lost 0 bases and 6 bases respectively, with 14 bases between them. The CDR3 spans 15 residues. Per the germline V gene, CDR1 is LGHNA and CDR2 is YSLEER. CDR3 DNA: TGCGCCAGCAGCCAAGACTGGACACCGGAGAATGGCTACACCTTC. Its translation is CASSQDWTPENGYTF.

The V gene is TRBV5-1, the J gene TRBJ2-7; D perhaps matches TRBD2 (6 bases). The germline gives CDR1 SGHRS, CDR2 YFSETQ. CDR3 length equals 16 residues. V dropped 1 base and J dropped 1 base, with 15 bases sitting between them. This chain's CDR3 is CASSLFGGYTSYEQYF. The CDR3 DNA reads TGCGCCAGCAGCTTGTTTGGGGGGTACACATCCTACGAGCAGTACTTC.

This chain links TRBV7-9 with TRBJ1-2; TRBD1 aligns across 7 bases. V lost 3 bases to trimming and J lost 6 bases; unmatched junction nucleotides: 7. This CDR3 spans 14 amino acids. Germline lookup yields CDR1 SEHNR and CDR2 FQNEAQ (reference sequence). Here the CDR3 DNA reads TGTGCCAGCAGCTTCTTCGACAGGGAGGATGGCTACACCTTC. Translating it yields CASSFFDREDGYTF.

The genes are TRBV20-1 and TRBJ2-3; D assignment may be TRBD1 or TRBD2 (6 bases each). From germline, CDR1 is DFQATT and CDR2 SNEGSKA (reference sequence). CDR3 length: 11 amino acids. As DNA, the CDR3 is TGCAGGGTAGGGGGGCCAGATACGCAGTATTTT. Translated, it gives CRVGGPDTQYF.

This clonotype was found a few times. V and J are TRBV29-1 and TRBJ2-7; the D gene is possibly TRBD1 (6 bases). The CDR3 has 12 amino acids. Trimming removed 7 bases at V and 3 bases at J, with 13 bases between. Per the germline V gene, CDR1 is SQVTM and CDR2 is ANQGSEA. CDR3 in amino acids: CSAGTDSYEQYF. CDR3 bases: TGCAGCGCTGGGACGGACAGCTACGAGCAGTACTTC.